The entry below describes one T cell receptor (beta chain). Its antigen is not identified. Next came a second PCR, run for about 7 to 12 cycles, which used a sample-barcoded 5' primer along with a J-beta primer mix. One entry per CDR3 protein results from TCRdb running MiXCR on the 5' RACE reads. The sample includes around 900,000 distinct CDR3 sequences, about 51% of them seen just once. The data were taken from a study of blood T cells in healthy people across ages. Whole-study results and caveats: Age showed a roughly linear inverse relationship with TCR beta diversity per million T cells. Expanded clonotype shifts may have been confounded, as the donors had an unknown CMV status.

Isolating PBMCs gave at least 6 million of these cells per sample. This receptor was obtained from a woman aged 55-69 years in good health. Specimen: blood.

CDR3 sequence reads: CASSPGTNKKETQYF. Here the CDR3 DNA reads TGTGCCAGCAGTCCCGGGACAAACAAAAAAGAGACCCAGTACTTC. This chain joins TRBV6-4 and TRBJ2-5; tentatively, D is TRBD1 (6 bases). Germline assignment: CDR1 MRHNA and CDR2 SNTAGT. The CDR3 is 15 amino acids. The V end lost 5 bases, the J end lost 3 bases, and 16 bases lay between the germline ends.